This T cell receptor (beta chain) comes out of a study of blood T cells in healthy people across ages. Across the whole study: Every two T cells gave about one barcoded beta molecule via template switching. Study outcomes and limitations: As naive T cell percentage varied, TCR beta diversity correlated strongly with it.

A J-beta primer mix and a sample-barcoded 5' primer were used in a second PCR of roughly 6 to 11 cycles. In TCRdb, the 5' RACE reads were re-called with MiXCR into one record per CDR3 protein. This sample has 1.2 million to 1.5 million distinct CDR3 sequences; roughly 60% occur once, and the top ten carry over 5%. The sample holds a few counts of this clonotype. The antigen remains undetermined. Per the germline V gene, CDR1 is DFQATT and CDR2 is SNEGSKA (reference sequence). CDR3 size: 15 residues. Trimming removed 6 bases from V and 3 bases from J, with 21 bases in between. The TCR sequence derives from a man aged 18 to 30 in good health. The chain combines TRBV20-1 with TRBJ2-7; D gene ambiguous. The material sequenced was blood. The CDR3 DNA reads TGCAGTGCCGAGGATTCTTGGGGTACCCACTACGAGCAGTACTTC. Its translation is CSAEDSWGTHYEQYF.